What follows is one T cell receptor (beta chain) and its context. Its recognized antigen is unknown. Within one base of it there is no much larger clone, and no base qualities were kept. The germline V gene (reference sequence) sets CDR1 to SGHNT and CDR2 to YYREEE. Measured from the cysteine to the phenylalanine, the CDR3 is 16 residues long. The DNA shown is the 48-base CDR3, in frame from base 1. V sheds 2 bases and J sheds 2 bases, leaving 16 bases between their ends. The data stem from a study of T cell responses to AZD1222 COVID-19 vaccine (dated by TCRdb to the early 2020s). A note on the overall study: AZD1222 recipients whose second dose came at about 4 weeks and those whose second dose came at about 12 weeks were combined into one group, since spike-specific TCR depth and breadth did not differ between the two schedules. Enrollment into the trials was organized by age into subgroups of 18-55, 56-69 and 70-plus years, and those subgroups contained roughly 140, 27 and 60 TCR-sequenced participants, respectively. TCR sequencing covered more than 230 trial participants: 200 to 210 given two doses of AZD1222 and approximately 25 given two doses of MenACWY control vaccine. Study-wide findings and limitations: After two AZD1222 doses, spike-specific TCR breadth and depth were significantly higher than at day 0 and than in MenACWY recipients. Only five or six AZD1222 recipients were SARS-CoV-2 seropositive at baseline, limiting conclusions about previously exposed vaccinees. Because no day 14 peak-response samples were available, repertoires were characterized only after the peak T cell response. Reportedly, close to half of the unique spike-specific TCRs recognized epitopes lying outside the regions that are mutated in the B.1.351 and B.1.1.7 variants. Vaccine-associated CD4 TCRs spanned the whole spike protein, with dominant responses in regions 160-218 and 743-854. Most participants were white British and females outnumbered males, and the authors suggested that clonal diversity may have been underestimated. The 56-69-year group was small, and its depth increase did not reach significance, likely because of low power.

The CDR3 regions of human TCRbeta chains were analyzed by immunosequencing. Per the authors' processing: TCRs in the repertoires were matched against a reference library of SARS-CoV-2-specific TCRs that had been generated with the MIRA antigen-specificity platform. Breadth meant the fraction of unique TCRs that were SARS-CoV-2-associated, whereas depth meant the fraction of total T cells that were SARS-CoV-2-associated. Using the MIRA data, each spike-specific TCR was assigned both to the spike region to which the TCR was reactive and to a CD4 or CD8 class. Log10-transformed breadth and depth values were compared by one-way ANOVA with Sidak's multiple comparisons tests. The clones in this table, taken by TCRdb from immuneACCESS, are in-frame only. Not every clone is retained; where verified, under half of the shortfall comes from an unresolved V gene, and the cause of the rest is unknown. V and J calls and clone size are copied from that table; D and trimming were computed from the DNA. This sample comprises more than 100,000 clones, about nine tenths of them detected only once. The biggest ten clones account for about 5% of the sample.

The sample's time point label, decoded: baseline before first vaccination. Vaccinee samples came from UK trials COV001 and COV002, including a single-blind randomized controlled phase 2/3 trial of AZD1222 (ChAdOx1 nCoV-19) in healthy adults. For TCRbeta chain sequencing, PBMC samples from trial participants were taken at day 0 and at day 28 after the second dose. The receptor comes from an adult in good health. The chain couples TRBV5-4 to TRBJ1-1; the D gene assignment is ambiguous. Sequencing used peripheral blood, obtained on day 0 of AZD1222 vaccination. The DNA sequence is given as TGTGCCAGCAGCTTCCTCGGAGGACTTGGAAACACTGAAGCTTTCTTT. It translates to CASSFLGGLGNTEAFF.